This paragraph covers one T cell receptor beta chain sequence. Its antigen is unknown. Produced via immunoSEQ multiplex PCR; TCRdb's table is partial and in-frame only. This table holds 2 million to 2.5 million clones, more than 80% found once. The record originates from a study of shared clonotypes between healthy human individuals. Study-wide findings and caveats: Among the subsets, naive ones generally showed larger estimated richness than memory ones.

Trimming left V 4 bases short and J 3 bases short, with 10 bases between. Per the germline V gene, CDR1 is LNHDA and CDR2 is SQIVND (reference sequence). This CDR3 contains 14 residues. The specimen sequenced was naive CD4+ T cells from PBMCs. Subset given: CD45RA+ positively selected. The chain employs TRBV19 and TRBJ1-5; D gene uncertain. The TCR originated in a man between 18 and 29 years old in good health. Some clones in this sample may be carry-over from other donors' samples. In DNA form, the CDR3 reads TGTGCCAGTAGTAATTTGCTCCCCAATCAGCCCCAGCATTTT. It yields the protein CASSNLLPNQPQHF.